A single sample is the source of the 9 T cell receptor beta chains below, sequenced in a study of cytomegalovirus exposure and HLA in healthy donors. Vbeta (60) and Jbeta (13) primers were used in the PCR. Assay used: immunoSEQ multiplex PCR; TCRdb lists only in-frame clones, some missing. Of some 120,000 clones in the sample, about 71% were seen once. Sequencing input: PBMCs. Source of these receptors: a woman aged 45-60 years in good health and CMV-seronegative.

The chain has TRBV28 and TRBJ1-4; 7 bases match TRBD1. This CDR3 spans 15 amino acids. Germline V gene sequence: CDR1 MDHEN, CDR2 SYDVKM. With V trimmed by 4 bases and J by 7 bases, 9 bases remained unmatched. The CDR3 spells CASSSRQGGGEKLFF. Written as DNA, the CDR3 is TGTGCCAGCAGTTCGCGACAGGGCGGAGGTGAAAAACTGTTTTTT.

This clone was seen a handful of times. The genes are TRBV6-1 and TRBJ2-2; D may be TRBD2 (5 bases). Per germline, CDR1 MNHNS and CDR2 SASEGT. The length of the CDR3 is 14 residues. The germline V and J ends were trimmed by 6 bases and 5 bases, with 13 bases remaining between them. CDR3 amino acids: CASRKVLDTGELFF. DNA for the CDR3: TGTGCCAGCAGGAAGGTACTAGATACCGGGGAGCTGTTTTTT.

The chain uses TRBV18 and TRBJ1-2; TRBD1 matches 9 bases. V lost 5 bases to trimming and J lost 5 bases; unmatched junction nucleotides: 6. The V gene's germline CDR1 is KGHSH and CDR2 LQKENI. This CDR3 region has 14 residues. This CDR3 is CASSSETGGYGYTF. The CDR3 DNA sequence: TGTGCCAGCTCATCCGAGACAGGGGGGTATGGCTACACCTTC.

The chain has TRBV7-8 and TRBJ2-7; D is uncertain. This CDR3 contains 13 residues. Trimming cost V 4 bases and J 6 bases, with 13 bases left between them. Looked up from germline, CDR1 is SGHVS and CDR2 is FQNEAQ. The CDR3, as DNA: TGTGCCAGCAGCTCCAACCGACAAGCCGAGCAGTACTTC. As protein: CASSSNRQAEQYF.

This sequence joins TRBV18 and TRBJ2-7; TRBD2 matches 10 bases. CDR1 KGHSH and CDR2 LQKENI come from the germline V gene. The CDR3 has 16 residues. V shed 6 bases and J 0 bases; nucleotides not matched to a gene: 8. The CDR3 sequence: CASSLLLAGSSYEQYF. The CDR3 bases are TGTGCCAGCTCGCTCCTACTAGCGGGAAGCTCCTACGAGCAGTACTTC.

The rearrangement uses TRBV6-1 and TRBJ2-6, with D uncertain. V was trimmed by 3 bases and J by 0 bases, leaving 3 bases between them. The CDR3 covers 14 residues. Germline V gene sequence: CDR1 MNHNS, CDR2 SASEGT. CDR3 DNA: TGTGCCAGCAGTGAGGCCTCTGGGGCCAACGTCCTGACTTTC. This codes for CASSEASGANVLTF.

V gene TRBV27 combines with J gene TRBJ1-2; 7 positions agree with TRBD1. With 6 bases clipped from V and 3 bases from J, the junction kept 4 bases outside the gene matches. CDR1 MNHEY and CDR2 SMNVEV come from the germline V gene (reference sequence). The CDR3 has 13 residues. The DNA for the CDR3 is TGTGCCAGCAGGATTACAGGGGACTATGGCTACACCTTC. As protein: CASRITGDYGYTF.

This clone has only a few counts. The V and J genes are TRBV28 and TRBJ2-7; 8 bases align to TRBD2. The CDR3 runs 15 residues. V shed 4 bases and J 3 bases; nucleotides not matched to a gene: 8. CDR1 and CDR2 (germline): MDHEN, SYDVKM. In DNA form, the CDR3 reads TGTGCCAGCAGTTCGACTGGCAGCGGGAGCTACGAGCAGTACTTC. As protein: CASSSTGSGSYEQYF.

As regards this clone: A junction end diverges from the germline sequence, so it may reflect a read error. The rearrangement joins TRBV20-1 to TRBJ1-1, with D hard to call. Germline V lookup: CDR1 DFQATT, CDR2 SNEGSKA (reference sequence). This CDR3 is built from 10 residues. For the CDR3, the DNA is TGCAGTGCCACGCGTATGGGAGGGCTCTTT. Protein sequence: CSATRMGGLF.